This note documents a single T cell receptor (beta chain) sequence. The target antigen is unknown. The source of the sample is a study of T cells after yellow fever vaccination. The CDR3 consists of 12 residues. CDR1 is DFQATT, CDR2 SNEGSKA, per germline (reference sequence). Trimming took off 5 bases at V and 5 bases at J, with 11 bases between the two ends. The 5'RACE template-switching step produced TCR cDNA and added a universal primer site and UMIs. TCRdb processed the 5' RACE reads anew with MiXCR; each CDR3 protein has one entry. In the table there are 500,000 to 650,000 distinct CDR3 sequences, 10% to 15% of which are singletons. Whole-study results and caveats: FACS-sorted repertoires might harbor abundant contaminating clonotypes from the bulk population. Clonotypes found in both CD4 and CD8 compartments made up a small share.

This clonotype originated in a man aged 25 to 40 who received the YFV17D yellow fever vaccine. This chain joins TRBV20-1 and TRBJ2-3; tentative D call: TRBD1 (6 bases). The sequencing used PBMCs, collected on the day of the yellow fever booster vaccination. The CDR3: CSASRGGDTQYF. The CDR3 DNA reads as TGCAGTGCTTCAAGAGGGGGAGATACGCAGTATTTT.